The clone carrying this TCR beta chain turned up a few times. Its cognate antigen is unknown. The data are from a study of post-analysis software for immune sequencing data. On the study more broadly: Disease trajectories encompassed relapsing-remitting, secondary progressive and progressive-relapsing multiple sclerosis.

The CDR3 totals 16 residues. V was pared by 4 bases and J by 7 bases, with 19 bases between. CDR1 is LGHDT and CDR2 is YNNKEL in the germline V gene (reference sequence). Study-level findings and limits: TRBV segments more frequent in patients than in controls numbered five and included TRBV5-6, TRBV5-1 and TRBV20-1.

Built from TCR beta cDNA, the libraries had unique molecular identifiers in them. From the PCR reads, TCRdb called clonotypes with MiXCR, one entry per CDR3 protein. Of roughly 700,000 distinct CDR3 sequences detected, roughly 29% appear once; the ten largest clones hold under 0.7%. Input material: blood. The rearrangement joins TRBV3-1 to TRBJ1-4; TRBD1 is a possible D gene (6 bases). This clonotype was sampled from a girl between 5 and 17 years old with multiple sclerosis. The CDR3 DNA reads as TGTGCCAGCAGCCGAATGGGGCCGGGACACCCTGAAAAACTGTTTTTT. Translated: CASSRMGPGHPEKLFF.